This T cell receptor beta chain was profiled in a study of tumor-infiltrating lymphocytes in localized non-small cell lung cancer. For the study at large: From each patient, both tumor and uninvolved lung, non-adjacent to tumor, were sampled.

In the case of this clone: Antigen specificity is unknown.

General study points: Each assay used a separate piece of the same tissue. Only some patients had TCR sequencing, depending on available tissue.

Deletions cut 5 bases from V and 1 base from J, with 11 bases between. This CDR3 spans 15 amino acids. CDR1 SGHTA and CDR2 FQGNSA come from the germline V gene. Using immunoSEQ multiplex PCR, the repertoire was profiled, and TCRdb retains in-frame clones only, with some absent. The data hold about 12,000 clones, with around 86% observed a single time. The receptor's source is a human donor with non-small cell lung cancer. Sequenced sample: lung tumor tissue. This chain links TRBV7-2 with TRBJ1-4, with D possibly being TRBD1 (6 bases). CDR3 loop: CASSKDSRTNEKLFF. CDR3 DNA sequence: TGTGCCAGCAGCAAGGACAGTCGAACTAATGAAAAACTGTTTTTT.